Below, 9 T cell receptor beta chains from the same sample are listed, as sequenced in a study of Graves' ophthalmopathy and Graves' hyperthyroidism. Amplified material comprised TCR beta CDR3 regions derived from RNA transcripts. An initial RT-PCR round employing HTBI primers preceded a second-round multiplex PCR. TCRdb re-analysed the multiplex PCR reads in MiXCR, keeping a single row per CDR3 protein. Of 200,000 to 250,000 distinct CDR3 sequences listed, around 50% are singletons. Specimen: peripheral blood. The origin of the receptors is an adult man with Graves' ophthalmopathy.

The genes are TRBV5-1 and TRBJ1-2; the D is unclear. Germline CDR1 reads SGHRS; CDR2 reads YFSETQ. V lost 0 bases, J lost 3 bases, and 6 bases lay in between. The CDR3 consists of 13 residues. This chain's CDR3 is CASSLVGDYGYTF. DNA of the CDR3: TGCGCCAGCAGCTTGGTGGGCGACTATGGCTACACCTTC.

On this clonotype itself: Sequence at one end of the junction differs from germline and may be a read error. This chain uses TRBV19 with TRBJ1-2; weak D call: TRBD1 (5 bases). The length of the CDR3 is 15 residues. CDR1 is LNHDA, CDR2 SQIVND, per germline (reference sequence). Here the CDR3 DNA reads TGTGCCAGTAGTATCCCTCACAGGAAGAACTGTGGCTACACCTTC. Amino acid sequence: CASSIPHRKNCGYTF.

A few counts support this clonotype. The chain combines TRBV7-9 with TRBJ2-2; no clear D gene. Germline lookup yields CDR1 SEHNR and CDR2 FQNEAQ (reference sequence). V was cut by 5 bases and J by 6 bases, with 10 bases left in between. This CDR3 has 13 residues. The CDR3: CASSTDGPGELFF. The DNA of the CDR3 is TGTGCCAGCAGCACCGATGGACCCGGGGAGCTGTTTTTT.

This clonotype has more than one count but fewer than ten. CDR3 DNA sequence: TGTGCCAGCAGTTTAGCGGGAGGGCCTGACGAGCAGTACTTC. As protein: CASSLAGGPDEQYF. The V call is TRBV6-5, the J call TRBJ2-7; 11 positions agree with TRBD2. The germline gives CDR1 MNHEY, CDR2 SVGAGI. With V trimmed by 4 bases and J by 5 bases, 4 bases remained unmatched. The CDR3 has 14 residues.

The rearrangement uses TRBV20-1 and TRBJ1-2, with D uncertain. The CDR3 is 10 amino acids. The germline V gene encodes CDR1 DFQATT and CDR2 SNEGSKA (reference sequence). DNA for the CDR3: TGCAGGGGTGGGAACTATGGCTACACCTTC. Protein product: CRGGNYGYTF.

The DNA for the CDR3 is TGCAGTGCTAGAGATCTCGACAGGAATGGCTACACCTTC. Translated, it gives CSARDLDRNGYTF. This chain connects TRBV20-1 to TRBJ1-2; weak D call: TRBD1 (6 bases). Germline CDR1 and CDR2: DFQATT and SNEGSKA (reference sequence). This CDR3 has 13 amino acids. V lost 0 bases to trimming and J lost 6 bases, with 11 bases between them.

A single count supports this clonotype. A much larger clone lies one base from this, so it may be a read error. This chain links TRBV24-1 with TRBJ1-5; 7 positions agree with TRBD1. This CDR3 has 15 residues. Germline values: CDR1 KGHDR, CDR2 SFDVKD. The CDR3 DNA reads TGTGTCACCAGTGCGGGAGGACAGGTTAATCAGCCCCAGCATTTT. The encoded protein is CVTSAGGQVNQPQHF.

This rearrangement joins TRBV28 to TRBJ1-6; the D gene is possibly TRBD1 (6 bases). V shed 7 bases and J shed 5 bases, with 15 bases lying between them. This CDR3 has 15 amino acids. CDR1 and CDR2 (germline): MDHEN, SYDVKM. CDR3 residues: CASTVAGADNSPLHF. The CDR3, as DNA: TGTGCCAGCACCGTGGCGGGGGCGGATAATTCACCCCTCCACTTT.

With regard to this clonotype: No conserved phenylalanine or tryptophan is present at the end of the CDR3, so a read error is the likely explanation. The DNA is left out, because the CDR3 cannot be placed on it with certainty; the CDR3 is given as TCRdb lists it. The chain uses TRBV5-6 and TRBJ2-5; the D segment call TRBD2 is taken from the table without a DNA check. The CDR3 region is 11 residues in length, termini included. CDR1 and CDR2 from the germline V gene are SGHDT and YYEEEE. CDR3 sequence: CASSPLLAGVH.